The source of this T cell receptor beta chain is a study of shared clonotypes between healthy human individuals. As for the study in general: Used for every donor were three CD4 naive, three CD4 memory, two CD8 naive and one CD8 memory plate.

Splitting the CD4+ cells yielded a CD45RA+ naive subset and a CD45RA-negative memory subset. This CDR3 region has 18 residues. Germline V gives CDR1 LGHNA, CDR2 YSLEER. J gave up 0 bases and V 1 base, and 8 bases lay outside the gene matches. Clones were sequenced by immunoSEQ multiplex PCR, and TCRdb holds only the in-frame ones, with some missing. The table has approximately 2.4 million clones, about 94% seen once. The clonotype comes from a man aged 18 to 30 in good health. The chain joins TRBV4-3 to TRBJ2-7; 11 bases fit TRBD1. Specimen: naive CD4+ T cells sorted from blood. Subset defined: CD45RA+ positively selected. The CDR3 DNA reads as TGCGCCAGCAGCCAAGGGACAGGGGGCGAAGGGGCCTCCTACGAGCAGTACTTC. Translating it yields CASSQGTGGEGASYEQYF.